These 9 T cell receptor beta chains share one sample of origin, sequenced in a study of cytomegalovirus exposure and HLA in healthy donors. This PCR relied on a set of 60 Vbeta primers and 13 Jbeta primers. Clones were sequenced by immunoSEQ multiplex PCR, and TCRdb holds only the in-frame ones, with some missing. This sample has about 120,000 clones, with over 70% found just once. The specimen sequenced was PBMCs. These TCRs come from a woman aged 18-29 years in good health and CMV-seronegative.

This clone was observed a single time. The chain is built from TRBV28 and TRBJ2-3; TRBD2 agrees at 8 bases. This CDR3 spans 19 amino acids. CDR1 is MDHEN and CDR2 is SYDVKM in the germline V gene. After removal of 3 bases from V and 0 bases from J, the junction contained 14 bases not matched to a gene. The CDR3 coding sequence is TGTGCCAGCAGTTTGTGGTCCAGCGGGGGTATAGGAAGCACAGATACGCAGTATTTT. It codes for CASSLWSSGGIGSTDTQYF.

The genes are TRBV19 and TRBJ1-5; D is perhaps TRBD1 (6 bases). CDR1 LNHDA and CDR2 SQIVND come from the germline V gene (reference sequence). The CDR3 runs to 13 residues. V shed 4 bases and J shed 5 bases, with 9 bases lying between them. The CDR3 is CASSRGLDQPQHF. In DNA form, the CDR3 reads TGTGCCAGTAGTAGGGGGCTCGATCAGCCCCAGCATTTT.

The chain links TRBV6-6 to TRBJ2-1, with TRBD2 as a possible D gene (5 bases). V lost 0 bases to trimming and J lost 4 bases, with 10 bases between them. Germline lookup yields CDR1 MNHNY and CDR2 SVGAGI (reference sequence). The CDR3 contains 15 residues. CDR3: CASSYSRWEYNEQFF. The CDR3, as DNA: TGTGCCAGCAGTTACTCAAGGTGGGAGTACAATGAGCAGTTCTTC.

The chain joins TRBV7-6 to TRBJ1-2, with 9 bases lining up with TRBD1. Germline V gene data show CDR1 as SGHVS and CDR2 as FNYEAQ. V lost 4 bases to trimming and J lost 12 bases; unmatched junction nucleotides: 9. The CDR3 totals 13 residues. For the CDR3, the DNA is TGTGCCAGCAGCTACAGGGGGCAGAGGGGCCACACCTTC. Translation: CASSYRGQRGHTF.

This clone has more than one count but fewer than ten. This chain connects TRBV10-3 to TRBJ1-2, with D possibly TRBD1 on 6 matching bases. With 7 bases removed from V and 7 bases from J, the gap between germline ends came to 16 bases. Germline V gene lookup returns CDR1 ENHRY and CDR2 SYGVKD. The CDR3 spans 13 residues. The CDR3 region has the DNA TGTGCCATCATCCGGGCCGGGGGGCCTGGCTACACCTTC. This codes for CAIIRAGGPGYTF.

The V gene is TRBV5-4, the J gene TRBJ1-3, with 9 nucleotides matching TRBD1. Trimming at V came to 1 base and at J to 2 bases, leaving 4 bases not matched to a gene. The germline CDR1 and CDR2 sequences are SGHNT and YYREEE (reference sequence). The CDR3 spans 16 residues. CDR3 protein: CASSLSTGGTGNTIYF. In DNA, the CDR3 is TGTGCCAGCAGCTTGTCAACAGGGGGCACTGGAAACACCATATATTTT.

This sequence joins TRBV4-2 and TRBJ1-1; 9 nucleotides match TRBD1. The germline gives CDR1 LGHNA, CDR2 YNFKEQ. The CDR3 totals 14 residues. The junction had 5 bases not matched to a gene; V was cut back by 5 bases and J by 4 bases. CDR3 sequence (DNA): TGTGCCAGCAGCACTCGGACAGGGGTCACTGAAGCTTTCTTT. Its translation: CASSTRTGVTEAFF.

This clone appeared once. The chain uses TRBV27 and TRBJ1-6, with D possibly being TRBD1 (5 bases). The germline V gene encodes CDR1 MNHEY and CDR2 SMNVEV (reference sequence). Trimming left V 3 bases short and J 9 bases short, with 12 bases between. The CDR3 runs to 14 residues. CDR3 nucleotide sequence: TGTGCCAGCAGTTTGGAGCCTAGGGGTTCACCCCTCCACTTT. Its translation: CASSLEPRGSPLHF.

In DNA form, the CDR3 reads TGTGCCAGTACTCCTAGTCCTAGCTCCTACAATGAGCAGTTCTTC. Translating it yields CASTPSPSSYNEQFF. This sequence joins TRBV19 and TRBJ2-1, with D unclear. There are 15 residues in the CDR3. The ends were cut back, 7 bases at V and 0 bases at J, with 13 bases in the middle. Germline V gene data show CDR1 as LNHDA and CDR2 as SQIVND (reference sequence). The variable domain in full, with the rest retrieved from reference TRBV19 and TRBJ2-1, is DGGITQSPKYLFRKEGQNVTLSCEQNLNHDAMYWYRQDPGQGLRLIYYSQIVNDFQKGDIAEGYSVSREKKESFPLTVTSAQKNPTAFYLCASTPSPSSYNEQFFGPGTRLTVL.